The TCR beta chain described here comes from a study of cytotoxic CD8 clonotypes in ibrutinib-treated CLL. Study as a whole: Across the patients, roughly ten were relapsed/refractory, 15 treatment-naive and roughly 18 IGHV unmutated.

There are a few counts of this clone. Its antigen is as yet unknown. Only in-frame clones appear in the TCRdb table, and some are missing; sequencing was by immunoSEQ multiplex PCR. Of roughly 190,000 clones in the sample, around 70% were seen once. The CDR3 contains 13 residues. The germline V and J ends were trimmed by 4 bases and 3 bases, with 10 bases remaining between them. Per germline, CDR1 SQVTM and CDR2 ANQGSEA. The study, taken as a whole, reports: Samples were collected at differing times from sustained-remission and progressing patients.

The source is a human donor with chronic lymphocytic leukemia. Sequenced material: PBMCs, taken after 24 months of ibrutinib treatment. J is TRBJ2-1 and V is TRBV29-1; perhaps TRBD1 as D (6 bases). The CDR3 sequence: CSVGQGNYNEQFF. The CDR3 region has the DNA TGCAGCGTTGGCCAGGGGAACTACAATGAGCAGTTCTTC.